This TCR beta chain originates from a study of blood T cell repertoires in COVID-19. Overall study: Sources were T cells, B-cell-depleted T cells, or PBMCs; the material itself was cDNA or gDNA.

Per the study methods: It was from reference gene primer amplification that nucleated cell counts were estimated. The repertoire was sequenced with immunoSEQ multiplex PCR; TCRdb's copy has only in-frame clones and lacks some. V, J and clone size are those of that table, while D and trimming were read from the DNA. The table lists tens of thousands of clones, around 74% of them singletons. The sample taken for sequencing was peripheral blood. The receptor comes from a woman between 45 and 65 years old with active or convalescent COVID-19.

In nucleotides, the CDR3 is TGTGCCAGTAGGGGACAGGGGAAGGAGACCCAGTACTTC. It translates to CASRGQGKETQYF. The V and J genes are TRBV19 and TRBJ2-5, with 10 bases aligning to TRBD1. The CDR3 runs to 13 residues. From germline, CDR1 is LNHDA and CDR2 SQIVND (reference sequence). V dropped 6 bases and J dropped 5; count of bases not matched to a gene: 3.